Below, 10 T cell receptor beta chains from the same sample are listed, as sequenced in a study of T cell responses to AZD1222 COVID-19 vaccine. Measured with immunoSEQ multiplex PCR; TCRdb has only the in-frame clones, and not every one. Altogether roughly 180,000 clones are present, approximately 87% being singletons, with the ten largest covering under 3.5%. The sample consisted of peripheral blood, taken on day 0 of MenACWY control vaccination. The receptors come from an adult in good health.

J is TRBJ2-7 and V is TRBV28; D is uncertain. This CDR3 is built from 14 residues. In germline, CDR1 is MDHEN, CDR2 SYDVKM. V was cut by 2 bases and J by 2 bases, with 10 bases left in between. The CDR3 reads CASSLRLPPYEQYF. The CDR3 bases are TGTGCCAGCAGTTTACGGCTACCCCCCTACGAGCAGTACTTC.

CDR3 coding DNA: TGTGCCAGCAGTGCCCACCTCCGACTAGCGGGGGAGCTAGCAACAGATACGCAGTATTTT. This codes for CASSAHLRLAGELATDTQYF. This chain links TRBV6-1 with TRBJ2-3; 12 bases fit TRBD2. Trimming took 4 bases from V and 3 from J; bases not matched to a gene: 17. The CDR3 is 20 residues long. Germline CDR1 is MNHNS and CDR2 is SASEGT.

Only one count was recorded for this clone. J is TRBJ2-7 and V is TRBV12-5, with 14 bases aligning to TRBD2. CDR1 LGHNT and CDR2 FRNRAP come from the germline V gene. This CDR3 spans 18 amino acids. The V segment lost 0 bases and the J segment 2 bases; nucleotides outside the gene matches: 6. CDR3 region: CASGLVGLAGGPTYEQYF. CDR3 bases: TGTGCTAGTGGTTTGGTAGGACTAGCGGGGGGTCCAACCTACGAGCAGTACTTC.

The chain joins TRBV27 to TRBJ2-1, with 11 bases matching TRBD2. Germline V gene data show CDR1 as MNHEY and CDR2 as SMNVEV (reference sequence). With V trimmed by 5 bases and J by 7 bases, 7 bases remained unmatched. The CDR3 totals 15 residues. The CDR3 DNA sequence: TGTGCCAGCAGTACCGGACTAGCGGGTGTGAATGAGCAGTTCTTC. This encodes CASSTGLAGVNEQFF.

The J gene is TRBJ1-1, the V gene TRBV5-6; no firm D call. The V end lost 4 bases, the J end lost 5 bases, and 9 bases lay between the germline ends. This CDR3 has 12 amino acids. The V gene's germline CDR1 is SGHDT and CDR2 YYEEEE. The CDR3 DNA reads TGTGCCAGCAGCGGGCAGATGACTGAAGCTTTCTTT. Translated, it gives CASSGQMTEAFF.

CDR3 loop: CASSIMRTATNEKLFF. CDR3 nucleotide sequence: TGTGCCAGTAGTATAATGAGGACAGCAACTAATGAAAAACTGTTTTTT. This chain connects TRBV19 to TRBJ1-4, with a tentative D call TRBD1 (6 bases). V was cut by 2 bases and J by 0 bases, with 10 bases left in between. The CDR3 has 16 residues. Germline V gives CDR1 LNHDA, CDR2 SQIVND (reference sequence).

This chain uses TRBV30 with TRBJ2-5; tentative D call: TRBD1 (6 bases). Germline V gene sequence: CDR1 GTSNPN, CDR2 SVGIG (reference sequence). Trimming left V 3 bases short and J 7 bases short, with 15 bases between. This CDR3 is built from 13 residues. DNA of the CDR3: TGTGCCTGGAGAGCCACAGGGATTTCGACCCAGTACTTC. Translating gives CAWRATGISTQYF.

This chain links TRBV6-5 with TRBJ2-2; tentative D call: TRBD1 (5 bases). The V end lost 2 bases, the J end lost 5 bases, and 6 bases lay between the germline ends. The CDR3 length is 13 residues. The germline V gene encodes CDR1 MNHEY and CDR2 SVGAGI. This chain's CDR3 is CASSYPGTGELFF. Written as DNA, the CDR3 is TGTGCCAGCAGTTACCCAGGGACCGGGGAGCTGTTTTTT.

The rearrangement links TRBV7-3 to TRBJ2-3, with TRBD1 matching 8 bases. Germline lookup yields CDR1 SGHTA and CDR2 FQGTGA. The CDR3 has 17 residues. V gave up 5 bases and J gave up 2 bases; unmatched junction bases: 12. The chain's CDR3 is CASSPGDRSVNTDTQYF. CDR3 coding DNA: TGTGCCAGCAGCCCAGGGGACAGGAGCGTAAACACAGATACGCAGTATTTT.

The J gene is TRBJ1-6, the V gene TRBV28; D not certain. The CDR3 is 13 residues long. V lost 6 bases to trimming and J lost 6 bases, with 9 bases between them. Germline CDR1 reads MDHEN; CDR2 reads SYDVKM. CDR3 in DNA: TGTGCCAGCAGGTCGCAGAGTAATTCACCCCTCCACTTT. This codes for CASRSQSNSPLHF.